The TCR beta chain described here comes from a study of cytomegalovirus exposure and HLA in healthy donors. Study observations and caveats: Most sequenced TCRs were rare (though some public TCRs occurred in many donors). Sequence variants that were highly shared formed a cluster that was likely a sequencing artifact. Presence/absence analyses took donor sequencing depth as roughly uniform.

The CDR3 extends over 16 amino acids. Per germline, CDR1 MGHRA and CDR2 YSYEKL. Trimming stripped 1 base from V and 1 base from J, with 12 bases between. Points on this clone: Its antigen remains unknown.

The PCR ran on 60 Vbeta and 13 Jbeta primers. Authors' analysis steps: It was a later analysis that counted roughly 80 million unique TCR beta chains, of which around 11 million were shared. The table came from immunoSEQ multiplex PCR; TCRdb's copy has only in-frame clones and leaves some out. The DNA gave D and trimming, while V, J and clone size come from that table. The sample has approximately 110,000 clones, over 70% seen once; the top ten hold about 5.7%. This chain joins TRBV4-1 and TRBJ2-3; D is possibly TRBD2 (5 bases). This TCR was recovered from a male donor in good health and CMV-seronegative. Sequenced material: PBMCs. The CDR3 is CASSQGTSRGTDTQYF. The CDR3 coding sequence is TGCGCCAGCAGCCAAGGGACTTCCCGCGGCACAGATACGCAGTATTTT.